These T cell receptor beta chains were read from a single sample in a study of T cell repertoires in cytomegalovirus infection. In TCRdb, the reads were re-called with MiXCR into one record per CDR3 protein. The sample comprises around 450,000 distinct CDR3 sequences, about a third of which are singletons, and roughly an eighth rests with the top ten. Sequences were obtained from PBMCs. Receptors originate from a human donor in good health (CMV status not recorded). Some clones in this sample may be carry-over from other donors' samples. The CDR3 runs from the conserved cysteine through the conserved F or W. The D gene is left open where the match is weak. Rows may omit the clone size; those that give it use once, few, many or a size class.

j_call d_call clone_size v_call cdr3_aa cdr3_nt
TRBJ1-2 . few TRBV29-1 CSAEGRRPNYGYTF TGCAGCGCCGAAGGACGGCGGCCCAACTATGGCTACACCTTC
TRBJ1-5 TRBD1 . TRBV5-5 CASSRGTGGKYQPQHF TGTGCCAGCAGCCGGGGGACAGGGGGGAAGTATCAGCCCCAGCATTTT
TRBJ2-7 . . TRBV28 CASSLYPGDSYEQYF TGTGCCAGCAGTCTATACCCAGGGGACTCCTACGAGCAGTACTTC
TRBJ1-1 . . TRBV2 CASRAGPGNTEAFF TGTGCCAGCAGGGCGGGGCCAGGGAACACTGAAGCTTTCTTT
TRBJ1-3 TRBD1 . TRBV18 CASSPPRGPSGNTIYF TGTGCCAGCTCACCACCGAGGGGGCCCTCTGGAAACACCATATATTTT
TRBJ2-1 . . TRBV5-4 CASSLWGAGDEQFF TGTGCCAGCAGCTTATGGGGGGCCGGGGATGAGCAGTTCTTC
TRBJ2-5 . few TRBV20-1 CSARRGYQETQYF TGCAGTGCTAGAAGGGGGTACCAAGAGACCCAGTACTTC
TRBJ2-5 . many TRBV5-1 CASSLGVLQGRMETQYF TGCGCCAGCAGCTTGGGTGTTCTACAGGGGAGGATGGAGACCCAGTACTTC
TRBJ1-1 TRBD1 . TRBV12-3/TRBV12-4 CASSFWTGFGNTEAFF TGTGCAAGCAGTTTTTGGACAGGGTTTGGGAACACGGAAGCTTTCTTT
TRBJ2-7 TRBD1 . TRBV6-1 CASSRTGEGGEQYF TGTGCCAGCAGTCGGACAGGGGAAGGAGGCGAGCAGTACTTC
TRBJ2-3 . many TRBV7-6 CASSSPLSDRTDTQYF TGTGCCAGCAGCTCCCCCCTAAGCGACCGCACAGATACGCAGTATTTT
TRBJ1-2 . few TRBV6-5 CASSYLGQIEGYTF TGTGCCAGCAGTTACCTTGGGCAGATAGAGGGCTACACCTTC
TRBJ1-6 . . TRBV11-2 CASSHTLNSPLHF TGTGCCAGCAGCCACACGTTAAATTCACCCCTCCACTTT
TRBJ2-2 TRBD2 many TRBV7-2 CASSLGFGGRNTGELFF TGTGCCAGCAGCTTGGGTTTCGGGGGGAGGAACACCGGGGAGCTGTTTTTT